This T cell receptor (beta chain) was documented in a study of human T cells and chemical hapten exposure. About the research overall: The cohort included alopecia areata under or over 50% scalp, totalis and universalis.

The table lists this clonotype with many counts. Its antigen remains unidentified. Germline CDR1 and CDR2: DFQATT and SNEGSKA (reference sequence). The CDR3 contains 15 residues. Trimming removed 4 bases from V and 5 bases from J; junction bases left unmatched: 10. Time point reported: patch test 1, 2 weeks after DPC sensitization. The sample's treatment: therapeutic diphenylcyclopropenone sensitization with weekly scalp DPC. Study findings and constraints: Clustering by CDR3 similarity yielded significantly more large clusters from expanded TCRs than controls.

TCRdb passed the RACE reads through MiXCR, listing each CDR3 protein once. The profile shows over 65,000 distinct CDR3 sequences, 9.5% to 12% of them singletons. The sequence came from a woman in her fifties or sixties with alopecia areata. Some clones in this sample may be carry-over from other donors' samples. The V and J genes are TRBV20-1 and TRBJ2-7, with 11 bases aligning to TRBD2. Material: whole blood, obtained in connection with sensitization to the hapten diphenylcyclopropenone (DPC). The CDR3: CSATVTGTSGHEQYF. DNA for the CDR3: TGCAGTGCTACGGTAACCGGGACTAGCGGCCACGAGCAGTACTTC.